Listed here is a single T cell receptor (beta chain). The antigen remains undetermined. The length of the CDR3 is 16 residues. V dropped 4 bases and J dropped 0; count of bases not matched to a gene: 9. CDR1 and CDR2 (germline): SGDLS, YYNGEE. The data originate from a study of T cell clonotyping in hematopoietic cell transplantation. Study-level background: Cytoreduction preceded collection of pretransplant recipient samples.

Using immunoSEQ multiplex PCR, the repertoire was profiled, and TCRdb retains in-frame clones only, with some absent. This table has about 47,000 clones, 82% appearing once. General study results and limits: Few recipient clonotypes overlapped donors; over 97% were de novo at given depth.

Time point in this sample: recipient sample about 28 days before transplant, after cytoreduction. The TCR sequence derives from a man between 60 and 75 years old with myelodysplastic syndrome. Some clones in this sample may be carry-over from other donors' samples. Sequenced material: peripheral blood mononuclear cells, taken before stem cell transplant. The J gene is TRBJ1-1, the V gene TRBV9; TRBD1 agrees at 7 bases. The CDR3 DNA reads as TGTGCCAGCAGCTTAGAGGGGGCGAGTATGAACACTGAAGCTTTCTTT. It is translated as CASSLEGASMNTEAFF.